A single sample is the source of the 18 T cell receptor beta chains below, sequenced in a study of blood T cells in healthy people across ages. Sample-barcoded 5' priming and a J-beta primer mix drove a second PCR of roughly 6 to 12 cycles. TCRdb reanalysed the 5' RACE reads using MiXCR and keeps one entry per CDR3 protein. Found here are hundreds of thousands of distinct CDR3 sequences, under 45% of them singletons; the top ten hold around 18%. The source material was blood. These receptors all come from a man aged 60-69 years in good health.

This chain uses TRBV12-3 or TRBV12-4 with TRBJ1-3, with unresolved D. The CDR3 has 14 residues. V lost 2 bases to trimming and J lost 3 bases, with 8 bases between them. DNA for the CDR3: TGTGCCAGCAGTTTAAGGGCCTTTGGAAACACCATATATTTT. Translation gives CASSLRAFGNTIYF.

A few counts support this clonotype. This chain joins TRBV2 and TRBJ2-5; D gene uncertain. The CDR3 loop spans 16 amino acids. CDR1 and CDR2 from the germline V gene are SNHLY and FYNNEI. Trimming removed 3 bases at V and 0 bases at J, with 14 bases between. As DNA, the CDR3 is TGTGCCAGCAGTGATTTGGTAGGGAAGGACCAAGAGACCCAGTACTTC. Amino acids: CASSDLVGKDQETQYF. The variable domain in full, completed from reference TRBV2 and TRBJ2-5, reads EPEVTQTPSHQVTQMGQEVILRCVPISNHLYFYWYRQILGQKVEFLVSFYNNEISEKSEIFDDQFSVERPDGSNFTLKIRSTKLEDSAMYFCASSDLVGKDQETQYFGPGTRLLVL.

This clonotype was counted a few times. This chain uses TRBV20-1 with TRBJ2-3, with 7 bases matching TRBD2. V lost 0 bases and J lost 3; bases outside the gene matches: 6. The CDR3 runs 15 residues. Germline CDR1 and CDR2: DFQATT and SNEGSKA (reference sequence). The CDR3 reads CSARDTGLNTDTQYF. The DNA of the CDR3 is TGCAGTGCTAGAGATACGGGACTAAATACAGATACGCAGTATTTT.

This rearrangement joins TRBV20-1 to TRBJ2-1; 8 bases align to TRBD2. V was pared by 6 bases and J by 5 bases, with 9 bases of the junction left unmatched. From germline, CDR1 is DFQATT and CDR2 SNEGSKA (reference sequence). CDR3 length: 14 amino acids. The CDR3: CSAKWLAGHNEQFF. CDR3 in DNA: TGCAGTGCCAAATGGCTAGCGGGCCACAATGAGCAGTTCTTC.

V and J are TRBV24-1 and TRBJ2-4; D gene unclear. V was shortened by 7 bases and J by 7 bases, with 10 bases between the two germline ends. CDR1 and CDR2 (germline): KGHDR, SFDVKD. The CDR3 is 12 amino acids. The chain's CDR3 is CATSPGSNIQYF. CDR3 DNA sequence: TGTGCCACCAGCCCCGGATCTAACATTCAGTACTTC.

The rearrangement uses TRBV7-3 and TRBJ1-5, with 7 bases identical to TRBD1. Germline-derived CDR1 and CDR2 are SGHTA and FQGTGA. V was clipped by 2 bases and J by 0 bases; unmatched bases: 16. There are 20 residues in the CDR3. CDR3 nucleotide sequence: TGTGCCAGCAGCTTACGATTACGGGGGGCGACAGGGAATAGCAATCAGCCCCAGCATTTT. This codes for CASSLRLRGATGNSNQPQHF.

This clonotype turned up a few times. The gene calls are TRBV24-1 and TRBJ2-1; TRBD2 aligns across 8 bases. V was pared by 0 bases and J by 3 bases, with 6 bases of the junction left unmatched. Germline V gene data show CDR1 as KGHDR and CDR2 as SFDVKD. The CDR3 spans 17 residues. The CDR3 sequence: CATSDLAQAGDYNEQFF. DNA for the CDR3: TGTGCCACCAGTGATTTGGCTCAAGCGGGGGACTACAATGAGCAGTTCTTC.

For this clonotype: This may stem from a read error, because a much larger clone lies one nucleotide away. The V gene is TRBV7-2, the J gene TRBJ2-5; D is ambiguous. In germline, CDR1 is SGHTA, CDR2 FQGNSA. The CDR3 has 12 residues. In DNA, the CDR3 is TGTGCCAGCAGTCGTTACCAAGAGTCCCAGTACTTC. Its translation is CASSRYQESQYF.

The chain carries TRBV18 and TRBJ2-3, with 9 bases identical to TRBD1. Germline trimming cut 3 bases from V and 0 bases from J; bases unmatched to any gene: 7. CDR1 and CDR2 from the germline V gene are KGHSH and LQKENI. The CDR3 totals 17 residues. CDR3 sequence (DNA): TGTGCCAGCTCACCTTTCACAGGACAGGGGAGCACAGATACGCAGTATTTT. This translates into CASSPFTGQGSTDTQYF. The whole variable domain, filled in from reference TRBV18 and TRBJ2-3, reads NAGVMQNPRHLVRRRGQEARLRCSPMKGHSHVYWYRQLPEEGLKFMVYLQKENIIDESGMPKERFSAEFPKEGPSILRIQQVVRGDSAAYFCASSPFTGQGSTDTQYFGPGTRLTVL.

The rearrangement links TRBV12-3 or TRBV12-4 to TRBJ1-1; D uncertain. The CDR3 sequence is 13 residues long. Trimming removed 6 bases at V and 0 bases at J, with 8 bases between. DNA for the CDR3: TGTGCCAGCAGCCCTCAGATGAACACTGAAGCTTTCTTT. Its translation is CASSPQMNTEAFF.

This rearrangement joins TRBV12-3 or TRBV12-4 to TRBJ1-2; maybe TRBD1 (5 bases). The CDR3 spans 15 residues. V was clipped by 3 bases and J by 3 bases, with 14 bases between them. The CDR3 reads CASSFVAGPHYGYTF. The CDR3, as DNA: TGTGCCAGCAGTTTTGTTGCAGGGCCTCACTATGGCTACACCTTC.

This chain uses TRBV12-3 or TRBV12-4 with TRBJ1-1, with D maybe TRBD1 (6 bases). The CDR3 has 13 residues. The V and J ends lost 4 bases and 11 bases respectively, with 17 bases between them. The CDR3 sequence: CASSSGVGGPAFF. Here the CDR3 DNA reads TGTGCCAGCAGTTCCGGCGTGGGGGGCCCCGCTTTCTTT.

This sequence joins TRBV7-2 and TRBJ2-1; 11 positions match TRBD2. Looked up from germline, CDR1 is SGHTA and CDR2 is FQGNSA. This CDR3 is built from 17 residues. Losses at the gene ends were 5 bases for V and 0 bases for J; bases not matched to a gene: 6. The CDR3 protein is CASSPLAGGSSYNEQFF. CDR3 nucleotide sequence: TGTGCCAGCAGCCCCCTAGCGGGGGGAAGCTCCTACAATGAGCAGTTCTTC.

There are a few counts of this clonotype. V usage is TRBV10-1 and J usage is TRBJ2-7; possibly TRBD1 or TRBD2 for D (5 bases each). The germline gives CDR1 WNHNN, CDR2 SYGVQD (reference sequence). This CDR3 is built from 15 residues. Trimming pared 3 bases from V and 3 bases from J, leaving 15 bases between. CDR3 protein: CASSEPGTAIYEQYF. The CDR3 DNA reads TGCGCCAGCAGTGAACCCGGGACGGCCATCTACGAGCAGTACTTC.

Only one count was recorded for this clonotype. The rearrangement links TRBV2 to TRBJ2-1; tentative D call: TRBD1 (5 bases). TRBJ2-7 explains the end of the DNA better; the J call may be wrong. Per germline, CDR1 SNHLY and CDR2 FYNNEI. The CDR3 has 16 amino acids. The chain's CDR3 is CASSAQGRYSYNEQYF. CDR3 bases: TGTGCCAGCAGTGCCCAGGGCAGGTACTCCTACAATGAGCAGTACTTC.

The chain links TRBV18 to TRBJ2-4; perhaps TRBD2 as D (6 bases). The CDR3 spans 14 residues. V was cut by 6 bases and J by 3 bases, with 12 bases left in between. Germline assignment: CDR1 KGHSH and CDR2 LQKENI. The CDR3 loop reads CASSPGGGKNIQYF. CDR3 DNA: TGTGCCAGCTCCCCTGGGGGAGGCAAAAACATTCAGTACTTC.

This clonotype was picked up a small number of times. The V and J genes are TRBV7-2 and TRBJ2-7; 9 bases map to TRBD1. The V gene end was trimmed by 5 bases and the J gene end by 4 bases; junction bases not matched to a gene: 3. Germline CDR1 and CDR2: SGHTA and FQGNSA. This CDR3 region has 13 residues. DNA of the CDR3: TGTGCCAGCAGCACGACAGGGGGGTACGAGCAGTACTTC. This translates into CASSTTGGYEQYF.

This clonotype has a handful of counts. V is TRBV5-6 and J is TRBJ2-1; the match to TRBD1 covers 9 bases. This CDR3 spans 15 amino acids. CDR1 is SGHDT, CDR2 YYEEEE, per germline. V lost 4 bases to trimming and J lost 1 base; unmatched junction nucleotides: 3. CDR3 residues: CASSRTGVSYNEQFF. The CDR3 coding sequence is TGTGCCAGCAGCCGGACAGGGGTTTCCTACAATGAGCAGTTCTTC.